This record covers a single T cell receptor (beta chain). These data are taken from a study of monozygotic twins with inflammatory bowel disease. cDNA was produced in eight separate reactions per sample. No DNA is given; TCRdb re-called the 5' RACE reads and lists each CDR3 protein once. Its clone listing holds approximately 100,000 distinct CDR3 sequences. Germline loops: CDR1 SGHAT, CDR2 FQNNGV. The CDR3 loop spans 13 amino acids. The specimen was blood. The chain recombines TRBV11-2 with TRBJ2-7. The receptor's source is a human donor with ulcerative colitis or Crohn's disease, or a healthy co-twin of an affected twin (not recorded which). CDR3 residues: CASSPFSRVEQYF.